This entry is about one T cell receptor beta chain. Its cognate antigen is unknown. This record belongs to a study of T cell repertoires in cytomegalovirus infection. Study information: The authors relied on CMV epitopes, both recently identified HLA-C-restricted and well-studied HLA-B-restricted.

V was pared by 0 bases and J by 2 bases, with 4 bases of the junction left unmatched. Germline CDR1 reads SGHVS; CDR2 reads FQNEAQ. This CDR3 has 16 amino acids. MiXCR, applied by TCRdb to the reads, yields one record per CDR3 protein. The sample yields approximately 49,000 distinct CDR3 sequences, roughly 20% seen once. V usage is TRBV7-8 and J usage is TRBJ2-7; 10 bases are a match to TRBD2. The sequencing here drew on CD8+ T cells from cultured PBMCs, taken from culture after CMV antigen stimulation. This clonotype was sampled from a human donor in good health (CMV status not recorded). Some clones in this sample may be carry-over from other donors' samples. The CDR3 is CASSLARTSGTYEQYF. The DNA of the CDR3 is TGTGCCAGCAGCTTAGCAAGGACTAGCGGAACCTACGAGCAGTACTTC.